The 21 T cell receptor beta chains below all came from one sample that was sequenced in a study of a mutant IDH1 vaccine in newly diagnosed glioma (dated by TCRdb to the early 2020s). Library prep was done by the immunoSEQ multiplex PCR assay. TCRdb took over this immuneACCESS table, retaining in-frame rearrangements with V and J assigned. Such tables are incomplete; in checked studies, under half of the missing clones stem from an unresolved V gene, and the remainder is unexplained. This sample lists 110,000 or so clones; roughly 90% were detected once. The top ten clonotypes cover around 0.6% of the sample. These receptors are not linked to any known antigen. Taken with the paper, the label for time point translates to: week 11, during vaccination. Every vaccine dose consisted of 300 ug of a 20-mer mutant IDH1 peptide in Montanide, administered subcutaneously together with topical imiquimod. Sequenced here: PBMCs, sampled from a glioma patient whose treatment included an IDH1 peptide vaccine. The receptors were gathered from a woman aged 45-65 years with glioma.

This chain connects TRBV30 to TRBJ2-7; unclear D gene. Trimming took off 3 bases at V and 2 bases at J, with 11 bases between the two ends. This CDR3 region has 13 residues. Germline CDR1 reads GTSNPN; CDR2 reads SVGIG (reference sequence). The CDR3 protein is CAWRSGGPYEQYF. In DNA form, the CDR3 reads TGTGCCTGGAGATCAGGCGGTCCCTACGAGCAGTACTTC.

This sequence joins TRBV19 and TRBJ1-2; D call uncertain. Per the germline V gene, CDR1 is LNHDA and CDR2 is SQIVND (reference sequence). This CDR3 region has 13 residues. V lost 3 bases to trimming and J lost 0 bases, with 5 bases between them. CDR3 protein: CASSIDTNYGYTF. The CDR3 DNA follows: TGTGCCAGTAGTATTGACACTAACTATGGCTACACCTTC.

The chain recombines TRBV27 with TRBJ2-1, with D possibly being TRBD1 (5 bases). Trimming stripped 3 bases from V and 5 bases from J, with 11 bases between. CDR1 is MNHEY, CDR2 SMNVEV, per germline (reference sequence). The CDR3 loop spans 14 amino acids. As DNA, the CDR3 is TGTGCCAGCAGTTTTACAGGAATACACAATGAGCAGTTCTTC. Amino acids: CASSFTGIHNEQFF.

In regard to this clone: Other DNA sequences of this sample code for an identical CDR3. This chain links TRBV6-5 with TRBJ1-5; D might be TRBD1 (5 bases). The CDR3 runs to 14 residues. The V and J ends lost 2 bases and 7 bases respectively, with 12 bases between them. Germline CDR1 MNHEY, CDR2 SVGAGI. CDR3 nucleotides: TGTGCCAGCAGTTACGGGCAGGGCAGGCAGCCCCAGCATTTT. Its protein is CASSYGQGRQPQHF.

V gene TRBV5-4 combines with J gene TRBJ1-5; 9 nucleotides align to TRBD1. CDR1 is SGHNT, CDR2 YYREEE, per germline (reference sequence). The CDR3 totals 15 residues. V was pared by 4 bases and J by 1 base, with 3 bases of the junction left unmatched. In nucleotides, the CDR3 is TGTGCCAGCAGCCCGGACAGGGGAAGCAATCAGCCCCAGCATTTT. Amino acids: CASSPDRGSNQPQHF.

The V gene is TRBV18, the J gene TRBJ1-2, with D unresolved. The germline CDR1 and CDR2 sequences are KGHSH and LQKENI. Trimming cost V 3 bases and J 4 bases, with 9 bases left between them. The CDR3 spans 13 residues. CDR3 sequence reads: CASSPDGFYGYTF. In DNA form, the CDR3 reads TGTGCCAGCTCACCGGACGGTTTCTATGGCTACACCTTC.

J is TRBJ2-7 and V is TRBV10-3; 14 bases line up with TRBD2. CDR1 is ENHRY, CDR2 SYGVKD, per germline. The CDR3 runs to 17 residues. The ends lost 7 bases at V and 4 bases at J; junction bases unmatched: 12. The CDR3 DNA reads TGTGCCATCAAGGTTTGGACTAGCGGGAGGAAGGGATACGAGCAGTACTTC. Amino acid sequence: CAIKVWTSGRKGYEQYF.

V is TRBV19 and J is TRBJ2-3; 12 bases are a match to TRBD2. The CDR3 is 17 amino acids. J gave up 0 bases and V 4 bases, and 5 bases lay outside the gene matches. Looked up from germline, CDR1 is LNHDA and CDR2 is SQIVND (reference sequence). CDR3 loop: CASSTSGLAGSTDTQYF. CDR3 coding DNA: TGTGCCAGTAGTACTTCGGGACTAGCGGGTAGCACAGATACGCAGTATTTT.

The genes are TRBV11-2 and TRBJ2-1; D call uncertain. The germline CDR1 and CDR2 sequences are SGHAT and FQNNGV. V lost 5 bases and J lost 8, with 7 bases in between. CDR3 length equals 11 residues. The CDR3 DNA sequence: TGTGCCAGCAGCCAGACCTATGAGCAGTTCTTC. Protein: CASSQTYEQFF.

The V gene is TRBV2, the J gene TRBJ2-7; maybe TRBD2 (6 bases). The CDR3 consists of 15 residues. Deletions cut 1 base from V and 2 bases from J, with 12 bases between. From germline, CDR1 is SNHLY and CDR2 FYNNEI. The DNA of the CDR3 is TGTGCCAGCAGTGAAGGGTCCGGGGGAACCTACGAGCAGTACTTC. Its translation: CASSEGSGGTYEQYF.

This clone was found once. The chain combines TRBV7-6 with TRBJ1-1, with TRBD1 matching over 12 bases. The junction had 3 bases not matched to a gene; V was cut back by 4 bases and J by 0 bases. The germline V gene has CDR1 SGHVS and CDR2 FNYEAQ. The CDR3 has 16 amino acids. CDR3 sequence: CASSWDRGLMNTEAFF. The CDR3 nucleotides are TGTGCCAGCAGCTGGGACAGGGGGCTTATGAACACTGAAGCTTTCTTT.

The genes are TRBV6-5 and TRBJ1-1; D is undetermined. This CDR3 has 13 amino acids. Per the germline V gene, CDR1 is MNHEY and CDR2 is SVGAGI. The V and J ends lost 6 bases and 3 bases respectively, with 11 bases between them. The CDR3 sequence is CASRPGGYTEAFF. Here the CDR3 DNA reads TGTGCCAGCAGGCCCGGTGGGTACACTGAAGCTTTCTTT.

As to this clone: In the same sample, other DNA sequences code for this CDR3. V usage is TRBV29-1 and J usage is TRBJ1-2; possibly TRBD1 for D (6 bases). The CDR3 sequence is 12 residues long. From germline, CDR1 is SQVTM and CDR2 ANQGSEA. The V and J ends lost 1 base and 3 bases respectively, with 6 bases between them. CDR3 nucleotides: TGCAGCGTTGAAGGACAGGACTATGGCTACACCTTC. Protein product: CSVEGQDYGYTF. Based on the CDR3 plus reference TRBV29-1 and TRBJ1-2, the full variable domain is SAVISQKPSRDICQRGTSLTIQCQVDSQVTMMFWYRQQPGQSLTLIATANQGSEATYESGFVIDKFPISRPNLTFSTLTVSNMSPEDSSIYLCSVEGQDYGYTFGSGTRLTVV.

This chain links TRBV29-1 with TRBJ2-1; unclear D gene. Germline CDR1 is SQVTM and CDR2 is ANQGSEA. This CDR3 has 14 residues. Between the trimmed V and J ends, which lost 8 bases and 4 bases, there was a span of 18 bases. CDR3 DNA: TGCAGCCCCACTACTGCCAGCCGTTACAATGAGCAGTTCTTC. It is translated as CSPTTASRYNEQFF.

The chain recombines TRBV30 with TRBJ2-6; unclear D gene. Germline values: CDR1 GTSNPN, CDR2 SVGIG (reference sequence). The CDR3 is made up of 16 amino acids. V was trimmed by 0 bases and J by 1 base, leaving 10 bases between them. CDR3 sequence reads: CAWSVRFGSGANVLTF. Written as DNA, the CDR3 is TGTGCCTGGAGTGTACGGTTCGGGTCTGGGGCCAACGTCCTGACTTTC.

V is TRBV5-8 and J is TRBJ2-7; 8 nucleotides agree with TRBD1. The CDR3 runs to 16 residues. CDR1 SGHTS and CDR2 YDEGEE come from the germline V gene. After removal of 0 bases from V and 0 bases from J, the junction contained 5 bases not matched to a gene. For the CDR3, the DNA is TGTGCCAGCAGCTTGGGTGGAGGACAGGGCTCCTACGAGCAGTACTTC. This translates into CASSLGGGQGSYEQYF.

The V call is TRBV7-6, the J call TRBJ2-5; 11 bases align to TRBD2. The CDR3 extends over 17 amino acids. From germline, CDR1 is SGHVS and CDR2 FNYEAQ. Trimming took 0 bases from V and 5 from J; bases not matched to a gene: 8. The CDR3 sequence: CASSLALTSGSGETQYF. The CDR3 DNA follows: TGTGCCAGCAGCTTAGCGCTCACTAGCGGGAGCGGGGAGACCCAGTACTTC.

The chain has TRBV29-1 and TRBJ2-2, with D possibly being TRBD1 or TRBD2 (5 bases each). CDR3 size: 14 residues. Trimming took off 3 bases at V and 4 bases at J, with 12 bases between the two ends. From germline, CDR1 is SQVTM and CDR2 ANQGSEA. In nucleotides, the CDR3 is TGCAGCGTTGAGTCCTCAGGGACCACCGGGGAGCTGTTTTTT. It specifies CSVESSGTTGELFF.

This clone was found a few times. This chain uses TRBV7-9 with TRBJ2-6; D not resolved. Germline CDR1 reads SEHNR; CDR2 reads FQNEAQ (reference sequence). With 5 bases removed from V and 2 bases from J, the gap between germline ends came to 10 bases. The CDR3 sequence is 15 residues long. The CDR3 DNA follows: TGTGCCAGCAGCCAACGGTATGCTGGGGCCAACGTCCTGACTTTC. As protein: CASSQRYAGANVLTF.

V usage is TRBV30 and J usage is TRBJ1-2; no clear D gene. The length of the CDR3 is 11 residues. Trimming removed 8 bases from V and 9 bases from J, with 16 bases in between. The germline gives CDR1 GTSNPN, CDR2 SVGIG (reference sequence). The CDR3, as DNA: TGTGCCGCGAACAGCGTCCTGAGCTACACCTTC. Protein sequence: CAANSVLSYTF. Looking up the rest from reference TRBV30 and TRBJ1-2 gives the full variable domain: SQTIHQWPATLVQPVGSPLSLECTVEGTSNPNLYWYRQAAGRGLQLLFYSVGIGQISSEVPQNLSASRPQDRQFILSSKKLLLSDSGFYLCAANSVLSYTFGSGTRLTVV.

The chain employs TRBV5-5 and TRBJ2-7, with D tentatively TRBD1 (5 bases). Germline CDR1 reads SGHKS; CDR2 reads YYEKEE (reference sequence). The CDR3 has 13 amino acids. V lost 0 bases, J lost 6 bases, and 10 bases lay in between. CDR3 protein: CASSLAQEIEQYF. CDR3 DNA: TGTGCCAGCAGCTTGGCACAGGAGATCGAGCAGTACTTC. Full variable domain (outside the CDR3, taken from reference TRBV5-5 and TRBJ2-7): DAGVTQSPTHLIKTRGQQVTLRCSPISGHKSVSWYQQVLGQGPQFIFQYYEKEERGRGNFPDRFSARQFPNYSSELNVNALLLGDSALYLCASSLAQEIEQYFGPGTRLTVT.